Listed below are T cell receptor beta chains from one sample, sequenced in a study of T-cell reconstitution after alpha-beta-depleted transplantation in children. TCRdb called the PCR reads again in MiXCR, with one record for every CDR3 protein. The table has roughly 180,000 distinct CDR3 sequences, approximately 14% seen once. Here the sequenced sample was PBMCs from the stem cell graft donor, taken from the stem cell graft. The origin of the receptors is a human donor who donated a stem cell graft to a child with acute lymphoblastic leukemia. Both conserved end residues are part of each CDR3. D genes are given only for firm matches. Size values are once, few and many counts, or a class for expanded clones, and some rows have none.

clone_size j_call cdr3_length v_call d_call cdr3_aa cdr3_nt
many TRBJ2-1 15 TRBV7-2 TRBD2 CASSLAAGELHEQFF TGTGCCAGCAGCTTAGCGGCGGGAGAGCTCCATGAGCAGTTCTTC
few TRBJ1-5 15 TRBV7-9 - CASSPAASMGQPQHF TGTGCCAGCAGCCCCGCGGCCAGTATGGGTCAGCCCCAGCATTTT
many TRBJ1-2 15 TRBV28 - CASSRTGPANYGYTF TGTGCCAGCAGCCGAACAGGGCCAGCTAACTATGGCTACACCTTC
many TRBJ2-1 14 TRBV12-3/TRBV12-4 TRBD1 CASSSGTGDNEQFF TGTGCCAGCAGTTCCGGGACAGGGGACAATGAGCAGTTCTTC
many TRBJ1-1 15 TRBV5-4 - CASSPWQGLGTEAFF TGTGCCAGCAGCCCGTGGCAGGGATTGGGCACTGAAGCTTTCTTT
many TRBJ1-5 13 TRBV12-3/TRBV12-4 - CASSSRPNQPQHF TGTGCCAGCAGTTCTCGGCCGAATCAGCCCCAGCATTTT
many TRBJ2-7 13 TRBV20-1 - CSAGRGNSYEQYF TGCAGTGCTGGCAGGGGCAACTCCTACGAGCAGTACTTC
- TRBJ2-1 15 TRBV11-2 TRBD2 CASSLGTSGRTPQFF TGTGCCAGCAGCTTAGGGACTAGCGGGAGGACCCCGCAGTTCTTC
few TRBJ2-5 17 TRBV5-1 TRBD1 CASSSGQGHGREVPQYF TGCGCCAGCAGCTCGGGACAGGGACACGGTAGAGAAGTCCCCCAGTACTTC
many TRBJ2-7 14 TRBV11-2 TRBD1 CASQSGAGGYEQYF TGTGCCAGCCAGTCCGGGGCAGGGGGCTACGAGCAGTACTTC
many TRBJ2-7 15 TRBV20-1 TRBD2 CSARELAGSAYEQYF TGCAGTGCTAGAGAATTAGCGGGATCGGCCTACGAGCAGTACTTC
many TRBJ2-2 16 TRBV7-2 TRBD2 CASSLVFLAGTGELFF TGTGCCAGCAGCTTAGTATTCCTAGCGGGCACCGGGGAGCTGTTTTTT
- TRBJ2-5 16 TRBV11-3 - CASSLAPRGGAETQYF TGTGCCAGCAGCTTAGCCCCCCGGGGTGGGGCAGAGACCCAGTACTTC
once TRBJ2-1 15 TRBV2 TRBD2 CASSPTSGRASEQFF TGTGCCAGCAGTCCAACTAGCGGGAGGGCCTCAGAGCAGTTCTTC
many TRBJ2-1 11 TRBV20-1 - CSANERVDEFF TGCAGTGCTAACGAGCGGGTCGATGAGTTCTTC
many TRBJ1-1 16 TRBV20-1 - CSARNEGGLKNTEAFF TGCAGTGCTCGGAATGAGGGCGGACTGAAGAACACTGAAGCTTTCTTT
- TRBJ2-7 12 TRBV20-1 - CSAQTVNYEQYF TGCAGTGCCCAGACAGTCAACTACGAGCAGTACTTC
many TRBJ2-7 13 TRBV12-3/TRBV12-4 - CASTDYGGWEQYF TGTGCCAGCACCGACTACGGGGGTTGGGAGCAGTACTTC
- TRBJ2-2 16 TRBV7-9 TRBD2 CASSLLAGMNTGELFF TGTGCCAGCAGCTTACTAGCGGGAATGAACACCGGGGAGCTGTTTTTT
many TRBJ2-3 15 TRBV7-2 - CASSLVAGTGDTQYF TGTGCCAGCAGCTTAGTTGCGGGAACGGGGGATACGCAGTATTTT
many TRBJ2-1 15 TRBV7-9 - CASSLGGISYNEQFF TGTGCCAGCAGCTTAGGCGGAATCTCCTACAATGAGCAGTTCTTC
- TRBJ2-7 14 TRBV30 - CAWSLGGIQYEQYF TGTGCCTGGAGTTTAGGGGGAATTCAGTACGAGCAGTACTTC
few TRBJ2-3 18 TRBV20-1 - CSARDPSGQPWETDTQYF TGCAGTGCTAGAGATCCGAGCGGGCAACCTTGGGAGACAGATACGCAGTATTTT
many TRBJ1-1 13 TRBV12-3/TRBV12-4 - CASSSLGYTEAFF TGTGCCAGCAGCTCCCTCGGATACACTGAAGCTTTCTTT
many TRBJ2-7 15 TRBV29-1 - CSVDIVQGRSYEQYF TGCAGCGTTGATATCGTCCAGGGGCGATCCTACGAGCAGTACTTC